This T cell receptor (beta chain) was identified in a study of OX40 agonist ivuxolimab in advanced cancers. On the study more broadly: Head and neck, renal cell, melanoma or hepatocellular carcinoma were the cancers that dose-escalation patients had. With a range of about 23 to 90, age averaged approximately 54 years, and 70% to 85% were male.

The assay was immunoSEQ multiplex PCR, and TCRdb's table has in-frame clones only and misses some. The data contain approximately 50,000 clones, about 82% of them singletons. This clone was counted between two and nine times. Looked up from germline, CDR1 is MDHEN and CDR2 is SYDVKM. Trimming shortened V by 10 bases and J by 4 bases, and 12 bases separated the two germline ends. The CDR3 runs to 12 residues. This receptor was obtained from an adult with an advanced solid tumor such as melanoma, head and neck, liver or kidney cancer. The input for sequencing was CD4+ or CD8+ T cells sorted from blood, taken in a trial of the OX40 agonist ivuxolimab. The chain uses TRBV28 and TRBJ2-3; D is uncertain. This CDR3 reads CATSTLADTQYF. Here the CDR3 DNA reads TGTGCCACTTCCACCCTGGCAGATACGCAGTATTTT. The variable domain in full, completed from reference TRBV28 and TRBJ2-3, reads DVKVTQSSRYLVKRTGEKVFLECVQDMDHENMFWYRQDPGLGLRLIYFSYDVKMKEKGDIPEGYSVSREKKERFSLILESASTNQTSMYLCATSTLADTQYFGPGTRLTVL.